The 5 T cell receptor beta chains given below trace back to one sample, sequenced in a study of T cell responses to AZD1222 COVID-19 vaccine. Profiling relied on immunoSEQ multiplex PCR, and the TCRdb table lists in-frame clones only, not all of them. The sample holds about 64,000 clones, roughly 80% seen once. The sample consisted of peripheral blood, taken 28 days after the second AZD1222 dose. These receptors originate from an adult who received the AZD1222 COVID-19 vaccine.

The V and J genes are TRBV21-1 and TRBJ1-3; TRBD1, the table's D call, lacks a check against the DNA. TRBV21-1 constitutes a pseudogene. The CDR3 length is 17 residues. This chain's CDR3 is CASSKEGPWEAGNTIYF. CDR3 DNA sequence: TGTGCCAGCAGCAAAGAGGGGCCGTGGGAAGCTGGAAACACCATATATTTT.

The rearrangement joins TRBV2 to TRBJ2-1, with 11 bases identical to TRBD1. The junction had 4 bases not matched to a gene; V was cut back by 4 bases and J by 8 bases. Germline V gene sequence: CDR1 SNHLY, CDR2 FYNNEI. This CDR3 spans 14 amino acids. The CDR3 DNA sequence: TGTGCCAGCAGTGTCCGGGACAGGGGGGATGAGCAGTTCTTC. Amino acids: CASSVRDRGDEQFF.

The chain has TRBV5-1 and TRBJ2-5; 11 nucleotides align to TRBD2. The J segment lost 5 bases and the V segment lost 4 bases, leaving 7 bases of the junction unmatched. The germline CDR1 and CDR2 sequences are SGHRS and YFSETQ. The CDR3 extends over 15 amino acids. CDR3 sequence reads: CASSGIAGGPETQYF. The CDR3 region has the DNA TGCGCCAGCAGCGGGATAGCGGGGGGGCCTGAGACCCAGTACTTC.

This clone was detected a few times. The CDR3 DNA reads as TGTGCCAGCAGCTTATCCCGACAGGGCAATCAGCCCCAGCATTTT. This gives the protein CASSLSRQGNQPQHF. The V gene is TRBV11-2, the J gene TRBJ1-5, with D perhaps TRBD1 (6 bases). Germline V lookup: CDR1 SGHAT, CDR2 FQNNGV. Deletions cut 2 bases from V and 2 bases from J, with 10 bases between. The CDR3 runs to 15 residues.

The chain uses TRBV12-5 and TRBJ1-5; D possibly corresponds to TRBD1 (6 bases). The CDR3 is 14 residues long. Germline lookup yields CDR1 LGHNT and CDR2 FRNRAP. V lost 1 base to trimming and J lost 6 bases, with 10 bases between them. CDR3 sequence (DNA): TGTGCTAGTGGTTTGGGACAGGCCCTTCAGCCCCAGCATTTT. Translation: CASGLGQALQPQHF.